These T cell receptor beta chains were read from a single sample in a study of blood T cell repertoires in COVID-19. The method was immunoSEQ multiplex PCR; TCRdb's version includes in-frame clones alone and lacks a portion of them. The sample lists 150,000 to 200,000 clones, 85% to 90% occurring once. The source material was peripheral blood. These receptors all stem from a woman aged 55 to 70 with COVID-19, enrolled during active disease. The CDR3 runs from the conserved cysteine through the conserved F or W. D genes are given only for firm matches. Clone size appears in some rows only: once, few, many, or a class for an expanded clone.

V gene: TRBV14; clone size: NA; J gene: TRBJ2-1; D gene: TRBD2; CDR3 protein: CASSQATSGYYNEQFF; CDR3 DNA: TGTGCCAGCAGCCAAGCGACTAGCGGATACTACAATGAGCAGTTCTTC
V gene: TRBV5-1; clone size: NA; J gene: TRBJ2-4; D gene: TRBD1; CDR3 protein: CASSPDRGDIQYF; CDR3 DNA: TGCGCCAGCAGCCCTGACAGGGGGGACATTCAGTACTTC
V gene: TRBV30; clone size: NA; J gene: TRBJ1-2; D gene: NA; CDR3 protein: CAWHRENYGYTF; CDR3 DNA: TGTGCCTGGCACAGGGAAAACTATGGCTACACCTTC
V gene: TRBV7-6; clone size: NA; J gene: TRBJ2-3; D gene: NA; CDR3 protein: CASSLGGQGPADTQYF; CDR3 DNA: TGTGCCAGCAGCTTAGGAGGTCAGGGTCCCGCAGATACGCAGTATTTT
V gene: TRBV7-2; clone size: NA; J gene: TRBJ1-6; D gene: NA; CDR3 protein: CASSLVPGAESSPLHF; CDR3 DNA: TGTGCCAGCAGCTTAGTCCCTGGGGCGGAGAGCTCACCCCTCCACTTT
V gene: TRBV11-3; clone size: NA; J gene: TRBJ2-7; D gene: TRBD2; CDR3 protein: CASSLGGGSYEQYF; CDR3 DNA: TGTGCCAGCAGCTTAGGGGGGGGATCCTACGAGCAGTACTTC
V gene: TRBV27; clone size: NA; J gene: TRBJ2-7; D gene: TRBD1; CDR3 protein: CASSPGTGVPYEQYF; CDR3 DNA: TGTGCCAGCAGTCCGGGGACAGGGGTCCCCTACGAGCAGTACTTC
V gene: TRBV28; clone size: NA; J gene: TRBJ1-6; D gene: NA; CDR3 protein: CASSSLGGDNSPLHF; CDR3 DNA: TGTGCCAGCAGTTCCCTGGGGGGTGACAATTCACCCCTCCACTTT
V gene: TRBV28; clone size: NA; J gene: TRBJ1-4; D gene: NA; CDR3 protein: CASSLRRRNEKLFF; CDR3 DNA: TGTGCCAGCAGTTTACGCAGGCGTAATGAAAAACTGTTTTTT
V gene: TRBV5-6; clone size: NA; J gene: TRBJ1-2; D gene: TRBD1; CDR3 protein: CASSLDRGARYGYTF; CDR3 DNA: TGTGCCAGCAGCTTAGACAGGGGAGCTCGCTATGGCTACACCTTC
V gene: TRBV5-1; clone size: NA; J gene: TRBJ1-1; D gene: NA; CDR3 protein: CASRETSHGVTEAFF; CDR3 DNA: TGCGCCAGCAGAGAGACCTCTCACGGGGTCACTGAAGCTTTCTTT
V gene: TRBV13; clone size: once; J gene: TRBJ2-7; D gene: NA; CDR3 protein: CASSLGGGFSYEQYF; CDR3 DNA: TGTGCCAGCAGCTTAGGTGGAGGGTTCTCCTACGAGCAGTACTTC
V gene: TRBV6-5; clone size: once; J gene: TRBJ1-1; D gene: NA; CDR3 protein: CASSPKGGAEAFF; CDR3 DNA: TGTGCCAGCAGTCCTAAGGGGGGGGCTGAAGCTTTCTTT